Reported below is one TCR beta chain. Clones were sequenced by immunoSEQ multiplex PCR, and TCRdb holds only the in-frame ones, with some missing. The sample gives roughly 73,000 clones, around 87% of which show up once; over 25% is in the top ten. These data belong to a study of blood T cell repertoires in COVID-19. Study details: There were acute and convalescent COVID-19 samples, and they came from the United States, Italy and Spain.

The germline V gene has CDR1 MDHEN and CDR2 SYDVKM. The CDR3 spans 12 residues. Trimming removed 3 bases at V and 7 bases at J, with 9 bases between. The clonotype comes from an elderly woman with active or convalescent COVID-19. V gene TRBV28 combines with J gene TRBJ1-1; D ambiguous. Material for sequencing was peripheral blood. The CDR3 region has the DNA TGTGCCAGCAGTTTGAGGCCGCTTGAAGCTTTCTTT. Translation gives CASSLRPLEAFF.